Following are 8 T cell receptor beta chains from one sample sequenced in a study of control samples from healthy donors and cancer patients. This table comes from immunoSEQ multiplex PCR, and its TCRdb copy is limited to in-frame clones, with some not included. The profile covers roughly 200,000 clones, with roughly 94% appearing a single time and approximately 1.6% taken by the ten largest. Sequencing was carried out using blood. These receptors were obtained from a man in his fifties or sixties in good health.

This chain uses TRBV3-1 (or the pseudogene TRBV3-2) with TRBJ2-5; TRBD1 agrees at 7 bases. V gave up 5 bases and J gave up 5 bases; unmatched junction bases: 5. CDR3 length: 13 residues. Germline loops: CDR1 LGHDT, CDR2 YNNKEL (reference sequence). The CDR3 DNA reads TGTGCCAGCAGCTGGGACAGTTGGGAGACCCAGTACTTC. Amino acids: CASSWDSWETQYF.

The chain joins TRBV11-3 to TRBJ2-1, with TRBD2 matching over 10 bases. V lost 1 base to trimming and J lost 6 bases; unmatched junction nucleotides: 0. Looked up from germline, CDR1 is SGHNT and CDR2 is YENEEA. The CDR3 consists of 14 residues. CDR3 DNA sequence: TGTGCCAGCAGCTTAGGGACTAGCGGCAATGAGCAGTTCTTC. As protein: CASSLGTSGNEQFF.

CDR3 DNA: TGCGCCAGCGCCCCAGGGCAGTTCACAGATACGCAGTATTTT. Amino acids: CASAPGQFTDTQYF. The rearrangement links TRBV5-1 to TRBJ2-3; weak D call: TRBD1 (5 bases). The CDR3 consists of 14 residues. Trimming took 7 bases from V and 2 from J, leaving 14 bases between them. Germline V gene data show CDR1 as SGHRS and CDR2 as YFSETQ.

The rearrangement links TRBV21-1 to TRBJ1-2; the table's TRBD1 call for D was not verified on the DNA. TRBV21-1 is given as a pseudogene. The CDR3 is 16 amino acids. Written as DNA, the CDR3 is TGTGCCAGCAGCACGGATCCGGGACAGGGTTGTTATGGCTACACCTTC. It is translated as CASSTDPGQGCYGYTF.

A single count supports this clone. The chain recombines TRBV5-1 with TRBJ2-3; D unresolved. The germline V and J ends were trimmed by 0 bases and 6 bases, with 14 bases remaining between them. Looked up from germline, CDR1 is SGHRS and CDR2 is YFSETQ. This CDR3 contains 15 residues. CDR3: CASSLASGSRDTQYF. As DNA, the CDR3 is TGCGCCAGCAGCTTGGCCTCTGGCTCCAGGGATACGCAGTATTTT.

The V call is TRBV7-6, the J call TRBJ1-4; 12 nucleotides match TRBD1. The CDR3 loop spans 13 amino acids. V trimming: 5 bases; J trimming: 13 bases; junction bases outside the gene matches: 5. Germline V lookup: CDR1 SGHVS, CDR2 FNYEAQ. CDR3 amino acids: CASSRDRGLVLFF. CDR3 nucleotide sequence: TGTGCCAGCAGCCGGGACAGGGGGCTTGTACTGTTTTTT.

The chain combines TRBV6-2 or TRBV6-3 with TRBJ2-1, with 10 bases aligning to TRBD2. The CDR3 loop spans 17 amino acids. Germline-derived CDR1 and CDR2 are MNHEY and SVGEGT. V gave up 2 bases and J gave up 7 bases; unmatched junction bases: 11. The CDR3 sequence is CASSYDSPAGGRNEQFF. CDR3 nucleotides: TGTGCCAGCAGTTACGACTCCCCAGCGGGGGGGCGAAATGAGCAGTTCTTC.

The chain is built from TRBV4-1 and TRBJ1-1; possibly TRBD1 for D (6 bases). The CDR3 has 14 amino acids. V dropped 3 bases and J dropped 1 base, with 9 bases sitting between them. Germline V gives CDR1 MGHRA, CDR2 YSYEKL. For the CDR3, the DNA is TGCGCCAGCAGCCAGACGACAGGGAACACTGAAGCTTTCTTT. Its protein product is CASSQTTGNTEAFF.